This T cell receptor beta chain was recovered during a study of cytomegalovirus exposure and HLA in healthy donors. Study outcomes and limitations: The study recorded 150 to 200 TCR beta chains that were cytomegalovirus-associated.

Sequenced by immunoSEQ multiplex PCR; TCRdb stores in-frame clones only, minus some. The sample consists of over 150,000 clones, 85% to 90% of them appearing once. As to this clone: The antigen is undetermined.

The CDR3 runs to 14 residues. The ends lost 3 bases at V and 3 bases at J; junction bases unmatched: 4. The germline V gene has CDR1 SGHRS and CDR2 YFSETQ. The material sequenced was PBMCs. This chain joins TRBV5-1 and TRBJ2-7; 9 nucleotides line up with TRBD1. This TCR derives from a woman between 18 and 30 years old in good health and CMV-seropositive. CDR3 loop: CASSSDRGDYEQYF. The CDR3 DNA sequence: TGCGCCAGCAGCTCGGACAGGGGAGACTACGAGCAGTACTTC.